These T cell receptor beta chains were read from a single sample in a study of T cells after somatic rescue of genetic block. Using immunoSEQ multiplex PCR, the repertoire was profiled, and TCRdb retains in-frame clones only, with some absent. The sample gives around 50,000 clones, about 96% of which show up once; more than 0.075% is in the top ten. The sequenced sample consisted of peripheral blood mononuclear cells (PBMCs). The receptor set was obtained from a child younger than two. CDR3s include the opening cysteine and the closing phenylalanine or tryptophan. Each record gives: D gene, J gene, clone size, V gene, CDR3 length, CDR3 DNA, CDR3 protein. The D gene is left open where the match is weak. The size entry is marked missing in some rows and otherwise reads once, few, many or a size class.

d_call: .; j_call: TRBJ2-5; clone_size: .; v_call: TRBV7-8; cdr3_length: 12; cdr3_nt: TGTGCCAGCAGCTTACTTAAAAAGACCCAGTACTTC; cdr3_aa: CASSLLKKTQYF
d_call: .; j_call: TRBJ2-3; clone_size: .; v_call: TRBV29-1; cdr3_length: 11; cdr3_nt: TGCAGCGTAGACAGCACAGATACGCAGTATTTT; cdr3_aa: CSVDSTDTQYF
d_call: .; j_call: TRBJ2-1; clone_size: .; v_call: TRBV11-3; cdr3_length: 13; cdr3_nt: TGTGCCAGCAGCGGGAGCTCCTACAATGAGCAGTTCTTC; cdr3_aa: CASSGSSYNEQFF
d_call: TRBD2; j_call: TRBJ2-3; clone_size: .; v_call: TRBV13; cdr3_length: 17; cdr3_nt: TGTGCCAGCAGCTTAGGACTAGCGGGAGGGTACACAGATACGCAGTATTTT; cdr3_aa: CASSLGLAGGYTDTQYF
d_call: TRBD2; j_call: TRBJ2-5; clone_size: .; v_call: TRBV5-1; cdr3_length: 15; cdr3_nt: TGCGCCAGCAGCTTTACGGGAGGGCCTCAAGAGACCCAGTACTTC; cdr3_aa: CASSFTGGPQETQYF
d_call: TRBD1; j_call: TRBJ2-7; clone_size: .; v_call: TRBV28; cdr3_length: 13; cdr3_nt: TGTGCCAGCAGTTGGGGACAGTCCTACGAGCAGTACTTC; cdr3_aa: CASSWGQSYEQYF
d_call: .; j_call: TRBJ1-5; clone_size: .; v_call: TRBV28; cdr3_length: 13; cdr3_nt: TGTGCCAGCACCCTTTATAGCAATCAGCCCCAGCATTTT; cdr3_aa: CASTLYSNQPQHF
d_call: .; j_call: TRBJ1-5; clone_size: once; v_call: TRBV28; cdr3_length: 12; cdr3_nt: TGTGCCAGCAGTTACGACAATCAGCCCCAGCATTTT; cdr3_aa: CASSYDNQPQHF
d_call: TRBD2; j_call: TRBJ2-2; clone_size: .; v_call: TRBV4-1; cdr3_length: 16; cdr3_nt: TGCGCCAGCAACCAAGGAATAGCGGGAGGGCCCGGGGAGCTGTTTTTT; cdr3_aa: CASNQGIAGGPGELFF
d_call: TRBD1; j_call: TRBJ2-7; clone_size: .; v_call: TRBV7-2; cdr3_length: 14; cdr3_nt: TGTGCCAGCAGCTTACGAGACAGGGTGAAAGAGCAGTACTTC; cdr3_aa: CASSLRDRVKEQYF
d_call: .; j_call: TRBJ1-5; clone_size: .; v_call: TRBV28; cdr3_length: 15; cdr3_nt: TGTGCCAGCAGTTCGAGACGAGTTAGCAATCAGCCCCAGCATTTT; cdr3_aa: CASSSRRVSNQPQHF
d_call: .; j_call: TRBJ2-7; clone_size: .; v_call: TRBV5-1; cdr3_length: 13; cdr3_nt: TGCGCCAGCAGCTGGGGGGTCCCCAACGAGCAGTACTTC; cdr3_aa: CASSWGVPNEQYF